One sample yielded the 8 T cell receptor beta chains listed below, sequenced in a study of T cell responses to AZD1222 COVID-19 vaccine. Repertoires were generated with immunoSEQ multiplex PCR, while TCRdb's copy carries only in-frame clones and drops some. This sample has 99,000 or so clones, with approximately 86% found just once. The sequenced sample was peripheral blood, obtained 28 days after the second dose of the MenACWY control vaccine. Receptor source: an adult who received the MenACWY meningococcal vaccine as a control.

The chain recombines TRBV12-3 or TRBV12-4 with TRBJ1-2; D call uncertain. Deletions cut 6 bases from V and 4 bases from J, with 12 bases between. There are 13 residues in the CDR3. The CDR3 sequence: CASRLDAIYGYTF. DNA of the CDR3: TGTGCCAGCAGGCTGGACGCTATCTATGGCTACACCTTC.

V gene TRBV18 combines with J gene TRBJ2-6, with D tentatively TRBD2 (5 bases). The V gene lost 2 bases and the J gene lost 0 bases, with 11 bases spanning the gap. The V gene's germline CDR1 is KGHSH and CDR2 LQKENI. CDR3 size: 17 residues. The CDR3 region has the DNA TGTGCCAGCTCACCAAGAGTAGGAGGCTCTGGGGCCAACGTCCTGACTTTC. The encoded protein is CASSPRVGGSGANVLTF.

The DNA of the CDR3 is TGTGCCAGCAGCTTAGATGGACAGAATTCACCCCTCCACTTT. As protein: CASSLDGQNSPLHF. The chain recombines TRBV11-3 with TRBJ1-6; the D gene is possibly TRBD1 (6 bases). The germline V and J ends were trimmed by 0 bases and 7 bases, with 7 bases remaining between them. CDR1 SGHNT and CDR2 YENEEA come from the germline V gene. The CDR3 consists of 14 residues.

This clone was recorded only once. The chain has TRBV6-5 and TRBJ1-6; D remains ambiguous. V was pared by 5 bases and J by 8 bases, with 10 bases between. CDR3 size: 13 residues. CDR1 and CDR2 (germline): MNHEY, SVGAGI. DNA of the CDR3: TGTGCCAGCAGTCGGAAAATGGATTCACCCCTCCACTTT. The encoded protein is CASSRKMDSPLHF.

This CDR3 reads CASSQGTTNTGELFF. CDR3 nucleotide sequence: TGCGCCAGCAGCCAAGGCACCACGAACACCGGGGAGCTGTTTTTT. The V call is TRBV4-3, the J call TRBJ2-2, with no clear D. CDR1 and CDR2 (germline): LGHNA, YSLEER. There are 15 residues in the CDR3. Trimming pared 1 base from V and 0 bases from J, leaving 6 bases between.

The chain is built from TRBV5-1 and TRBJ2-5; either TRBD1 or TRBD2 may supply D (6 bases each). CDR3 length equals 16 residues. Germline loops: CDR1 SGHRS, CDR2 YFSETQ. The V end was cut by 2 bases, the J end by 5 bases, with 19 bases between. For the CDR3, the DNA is TGCGCCAGCAGCTTACGCCTTGAGGGGGGCTGGGAGACCCAGTACTTC. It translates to CASSLRLEGGWETQYF.

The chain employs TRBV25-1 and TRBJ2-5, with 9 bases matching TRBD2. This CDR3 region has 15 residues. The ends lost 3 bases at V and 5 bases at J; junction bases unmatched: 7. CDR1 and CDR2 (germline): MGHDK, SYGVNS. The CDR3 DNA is TGTGCCAGCAGTGAGGCGGGAGGGCTCAGGGAGACCCAGTACTTC. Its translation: CASSEAGGLRETQYF.

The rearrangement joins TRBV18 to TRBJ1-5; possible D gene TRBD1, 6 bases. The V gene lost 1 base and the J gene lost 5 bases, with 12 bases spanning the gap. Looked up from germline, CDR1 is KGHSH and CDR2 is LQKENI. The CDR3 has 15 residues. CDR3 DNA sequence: TGTGCCAGCTCACCACAGGGGGTGTCGGATCAGCCCCAGCATTTT. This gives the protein CASSPQGVSDQPQHF.